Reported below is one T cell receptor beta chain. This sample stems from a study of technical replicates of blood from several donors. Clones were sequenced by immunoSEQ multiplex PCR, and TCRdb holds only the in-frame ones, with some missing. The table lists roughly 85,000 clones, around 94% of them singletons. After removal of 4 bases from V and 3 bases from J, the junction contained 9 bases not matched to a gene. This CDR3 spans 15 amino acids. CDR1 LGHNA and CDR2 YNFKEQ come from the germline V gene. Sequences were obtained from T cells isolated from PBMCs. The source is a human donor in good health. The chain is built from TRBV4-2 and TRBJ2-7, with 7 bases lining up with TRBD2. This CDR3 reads CASSPAAGAVYEQYF. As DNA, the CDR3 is TGTGCCAGCAGCCCTGCGGCGGGAGCTGTCTACGAGCAGTACTTC.